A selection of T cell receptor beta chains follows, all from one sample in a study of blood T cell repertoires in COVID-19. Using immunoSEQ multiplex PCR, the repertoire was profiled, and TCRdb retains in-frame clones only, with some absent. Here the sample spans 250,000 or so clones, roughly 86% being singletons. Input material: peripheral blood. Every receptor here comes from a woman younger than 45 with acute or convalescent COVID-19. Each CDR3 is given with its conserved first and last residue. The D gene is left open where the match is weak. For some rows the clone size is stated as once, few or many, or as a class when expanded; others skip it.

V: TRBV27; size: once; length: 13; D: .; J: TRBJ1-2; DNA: TGTGCCAGCAGTCTTACAAGAAACTATGGCTACACCTTC; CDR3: CASSLTRNYGYTF
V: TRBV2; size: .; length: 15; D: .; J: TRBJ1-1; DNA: TGTGCCAGCGCGAAGGGAGTAGGGGGGGTCACTGAAGCTTTCTTT; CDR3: CASAKGVGGVTEAFF
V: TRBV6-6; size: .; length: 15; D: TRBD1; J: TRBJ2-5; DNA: TGTGCCAGCAGTAATCCGACCGGGACAGGAAGGACCCAGTACTTC; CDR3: CASSNPTGTGRTQYF
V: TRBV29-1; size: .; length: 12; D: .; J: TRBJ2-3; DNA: TGCAGCGTTGCTGGGAGAAGGGATACGCAGTATTTT; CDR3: CSVAGRRDTQYF
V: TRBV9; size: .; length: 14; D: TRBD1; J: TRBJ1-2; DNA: TGTGCCAGCAGCGTAGTGGAGGGGGCCCTGGGGATAACCTTC; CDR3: CASSVVEGALGITF
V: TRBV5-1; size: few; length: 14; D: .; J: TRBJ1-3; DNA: TGCGCCAGCAGCTTGGTAGGGGTCGGAAACACCATATATTTT; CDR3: CASSLVGVGNTIYF
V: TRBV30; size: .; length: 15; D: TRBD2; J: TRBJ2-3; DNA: TGTGCCTGGAGTGTAGCGGCGGGAGTTACAGATACGCAGTATTTT; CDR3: CAWSVAAGVTDTQYF
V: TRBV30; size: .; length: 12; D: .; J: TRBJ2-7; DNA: TGTGCCTCCCGGGACTCCGAAGGTCTGCGGTACTTC; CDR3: CASRDSEGLRYF
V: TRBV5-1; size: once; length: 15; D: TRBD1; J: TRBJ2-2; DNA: TGCGCCAGCAAATCCGGGACAGGGCGGACCGGGGAGCTGTTTTTT; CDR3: CASKSGTGRTGELFF
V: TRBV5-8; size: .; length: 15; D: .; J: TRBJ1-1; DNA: TGTGCCAGCAGCTTGGGTCTGTCGTCGAACACTGAAGCTTTCTTT; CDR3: CASSLGLSSNTEAFF
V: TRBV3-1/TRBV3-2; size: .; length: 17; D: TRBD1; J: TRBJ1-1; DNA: TGTGCCAGCAGCCAAGTCGGTGACAGGGGGCGATGTACTGAAGCTTTCTTT; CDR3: CASSQVGDRGRCTEAFF
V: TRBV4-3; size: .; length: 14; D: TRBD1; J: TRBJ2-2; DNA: TGCGCCAGCAGAGCGGACAGGGCGGCCGGGGAGCTGTTTTTT; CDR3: CASRADRAAGELFF
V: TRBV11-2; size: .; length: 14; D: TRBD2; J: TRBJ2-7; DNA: TGTGCCAGCAGCCCCTTAGCGGGATCCTACGAGCAGTACTTC; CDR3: CASSPLAGSYEQYF
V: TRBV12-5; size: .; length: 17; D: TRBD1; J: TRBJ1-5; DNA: TGTGCTAGTGCCGGGACAGGGGGTATCTTTAGCAATCAGCCCCAGCATTTT; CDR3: CASAGTGGIFSNQPQHF